This T cell receptor (beta chain) was recorded in a study of blood T cell repertoires in COVID-19. Study context: COVID-19 samples collected from the United States, Italy and Spain covered acute and convalescent phases. The cDNA or gDNA used as material had been derived from T cells, B-cell-depleted T cells, or PBMCs.

The CDR3 sequence is 16 residues long. Deletions cut 4 bases from V and 4 bases from J, with 18 bases between. Germline V gene data show CDR1 as SGHRS and CDR2 as YFSETQ. This clone was seen only a few times. In the authors' methods: Using reference gene primer amplification, nucleated cell counts were estimated. Sequencing used immunoSEQ multiplex PCR; TCRdb keeps in-frame clones, though not all of them. V and J calls plus clone size are reproduced from that table; the DNA served to infer D and trimming. In the table there are around 170,000 clones, 89% of which are singletons. Sequencing was carried out using peripheral blood. The chain links TRBV5-1 to TRBJ2-1, with D maybe TRBD2 (5 bases). This clonotype originated in a man aged 55 to 70 with acute or convalescent COVID-19. CDR3 DNA sequence: TGCGCCAGCAGCCTGCGGGCGAGTGGGGTATACAATGAGCAGTTCTTC. It translates to CASSLRASGVYNEQFF.